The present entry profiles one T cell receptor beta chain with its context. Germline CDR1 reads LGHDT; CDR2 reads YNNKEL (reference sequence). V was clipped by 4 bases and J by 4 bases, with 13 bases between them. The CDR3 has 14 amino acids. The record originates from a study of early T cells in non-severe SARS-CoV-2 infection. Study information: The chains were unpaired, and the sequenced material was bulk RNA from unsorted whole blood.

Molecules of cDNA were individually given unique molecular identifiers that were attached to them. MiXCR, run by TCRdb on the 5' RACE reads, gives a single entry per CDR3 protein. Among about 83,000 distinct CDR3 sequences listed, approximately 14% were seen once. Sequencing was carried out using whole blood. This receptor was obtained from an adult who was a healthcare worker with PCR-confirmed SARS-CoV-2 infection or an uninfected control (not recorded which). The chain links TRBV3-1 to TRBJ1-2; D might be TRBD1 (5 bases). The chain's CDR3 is CASSPGASVYGYTF. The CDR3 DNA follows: TGTGCCAGCAGCCCCGGGGCATCCGTCTATGGCTACACCTTC.